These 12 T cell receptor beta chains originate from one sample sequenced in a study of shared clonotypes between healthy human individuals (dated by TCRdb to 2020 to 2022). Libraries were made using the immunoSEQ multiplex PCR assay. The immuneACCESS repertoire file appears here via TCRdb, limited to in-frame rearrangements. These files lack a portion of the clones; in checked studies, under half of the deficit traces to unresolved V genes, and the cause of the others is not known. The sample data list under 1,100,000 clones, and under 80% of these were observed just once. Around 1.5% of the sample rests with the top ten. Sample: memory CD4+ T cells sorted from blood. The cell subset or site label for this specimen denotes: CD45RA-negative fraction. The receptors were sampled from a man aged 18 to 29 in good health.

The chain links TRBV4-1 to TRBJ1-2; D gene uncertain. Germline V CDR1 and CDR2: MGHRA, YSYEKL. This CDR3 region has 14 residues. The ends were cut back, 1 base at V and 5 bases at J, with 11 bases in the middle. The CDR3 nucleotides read TGCGCCAGCAGCCAAGTCATGAGGGTTTATGGCTACACCTTC. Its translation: CASSQVMRVYGYTF.

This CDR3 is CASSLDRPGPNYGYTF. The CDR3 nucleotides read TGCGCCAGCAGCTTGGACAGGCCAGGCCCTAACTATGGCTACACCTTC. The V call is TRBV5-1, the J call TRBJ1-2; weak D call: TRBD1 (5 bases). This CDR3 comprises 16 residues. CDR1 and CDR2 from the germline V gene are SGHRS and YFSETQ. Trimming stripped 0 bases from V and 0 bases from J, with 12 bases between.

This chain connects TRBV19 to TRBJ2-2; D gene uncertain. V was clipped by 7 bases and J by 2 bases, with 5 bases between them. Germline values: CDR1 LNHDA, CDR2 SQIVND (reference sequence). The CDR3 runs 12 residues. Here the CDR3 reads CASKGNTGELFF. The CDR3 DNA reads TGTGCCAGTAAGGGAAACACCGGGGAGCTGTTTTTT.

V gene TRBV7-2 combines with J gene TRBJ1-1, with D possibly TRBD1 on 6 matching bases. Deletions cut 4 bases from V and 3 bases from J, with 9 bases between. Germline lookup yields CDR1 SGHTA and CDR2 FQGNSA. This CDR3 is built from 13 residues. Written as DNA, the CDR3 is TGTGCCAGCAGCTGGACAGTTTACACTGAAGCTTTCTTT. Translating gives CASSWTVYTEAFF.

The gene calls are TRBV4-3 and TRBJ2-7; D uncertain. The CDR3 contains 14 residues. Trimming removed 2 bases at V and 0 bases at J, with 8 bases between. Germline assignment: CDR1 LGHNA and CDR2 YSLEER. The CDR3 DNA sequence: TGCGCCAGCAGCCAAAGTGTTAGCTCCTACGAGCAGTACTTC. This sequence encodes CASSQSVSSYEQYF.

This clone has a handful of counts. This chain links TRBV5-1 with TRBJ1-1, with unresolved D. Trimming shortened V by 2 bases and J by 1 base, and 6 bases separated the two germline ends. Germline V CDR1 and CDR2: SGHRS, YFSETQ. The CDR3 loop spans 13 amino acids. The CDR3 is CASSFLQNTEAFF. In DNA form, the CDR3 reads TGCGCCAGCAGCTTTCTACAGAACACTGAAGCTTTCTTT.

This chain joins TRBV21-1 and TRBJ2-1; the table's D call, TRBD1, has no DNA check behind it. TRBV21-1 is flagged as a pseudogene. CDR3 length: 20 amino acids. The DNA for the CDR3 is TGTGCCAGCAGCAAAGCGCTCTGGACAGGGGAAGGTGCCGACACGAATGAGCAGTTCTTC. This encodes CASSKALWTGEGADTNEQFF.

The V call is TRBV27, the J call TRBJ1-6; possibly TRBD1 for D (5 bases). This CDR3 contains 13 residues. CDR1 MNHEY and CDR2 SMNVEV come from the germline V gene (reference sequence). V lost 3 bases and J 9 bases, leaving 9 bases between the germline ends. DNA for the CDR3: TGTGCCAGCAGTTTCCTCGGGGGTTCACCCCTCCACTTT. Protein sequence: CASSFLGGSPLHF.

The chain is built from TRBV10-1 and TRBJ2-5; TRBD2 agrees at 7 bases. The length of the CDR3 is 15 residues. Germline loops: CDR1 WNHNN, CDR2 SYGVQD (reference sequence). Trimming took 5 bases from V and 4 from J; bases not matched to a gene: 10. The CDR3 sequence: CASSRTGGETETQYF. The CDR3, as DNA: TGCGCCAGCAGTCGGACTGGGGGGGAGACAGAGACCCAGTACTTC.

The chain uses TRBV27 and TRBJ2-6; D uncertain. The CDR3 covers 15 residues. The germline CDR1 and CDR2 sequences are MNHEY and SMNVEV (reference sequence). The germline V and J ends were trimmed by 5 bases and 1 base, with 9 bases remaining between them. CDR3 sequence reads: CASSPHLSGANVLTF. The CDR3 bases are TGTGCCAGCAGTCCACATTTATCTGGGGCCAACGTCCTGACTTTC.

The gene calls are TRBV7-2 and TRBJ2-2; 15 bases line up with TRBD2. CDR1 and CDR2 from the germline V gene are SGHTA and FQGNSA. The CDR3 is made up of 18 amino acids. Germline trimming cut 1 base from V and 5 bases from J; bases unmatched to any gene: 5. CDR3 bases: TGTGCCAGCAGCTTAGTGGGACTAGCGGGAGGACGGACCGGGGAGCTGTTTTTT. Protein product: CASSLVGLAGGRTGELFF.

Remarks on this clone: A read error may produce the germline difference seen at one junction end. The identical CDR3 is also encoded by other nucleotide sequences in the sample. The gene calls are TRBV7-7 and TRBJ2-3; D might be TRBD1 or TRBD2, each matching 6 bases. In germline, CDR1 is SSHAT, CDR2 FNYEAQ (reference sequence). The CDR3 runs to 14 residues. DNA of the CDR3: TGTGCTAGCAGCTTACTCGGGGGCGCAGATACGCAGTATTTT. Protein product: CASSLLGGADTQYF.